Below are 12 T cell receptor beta chains sequenced from a single sample in a study of blood T cells in healthy people across ages. Through a sample-barcoded 5' primer and a J-beta primer mix, a second PCR was run for about 6 to 11 cycles. TCRdb analysed the 5' RACE reads with MiXCR anew, one entry per CDR3 protein. The data contain approximately 780,000 distinct CDR3 sequences, roughly 25% of them seen just once; the ten biggest clones take up over 2.5%. This sample was shared with a second study, whose subject was T cells of mothers and their children.

Sequences were obtained from blood. These TCRs come from a boy aged 10-17 years in good health.

As for this clonotype: Germline and junction disagree at one end, which may indicate a read error. This chain joins TRBV2 and TRBJ2-1, with 10 bases aligning to TRBD1. The DNA end is more similar to TRBJ2-5, so the J call may be wrong. CDR3 length: 16 residues. Germline V lookup: CDR1 SNHLY, CDR2 FYNNEI. This CDR3 reads CASSLPGTGVLESQYF. For the CDR3, the DNA is TGTGCCAGCAGCCTTCCTGGGACAGGGGTTTTAGAGTCCCAGTACTTC.

The chain recombines TRBV7-9 with TRBJ2-5, with TRBD2 identical over 7 bases. CDR3 length equals 13 residues. Trimming cost V 8 bases and J 2 bases; bases outside gene matches: 5. CDR1 is SEHNR, CDR2 FQNEAQ, per germline (reference sequence). In DNA form, the CDR3 reads TGTGCCAGCGGAGGAGCGGGGCAAGAGACCCAGTACTTC. This sequence encodes CASGGAGQETQYF.

V and J are TRBV13 and TRBJ2-5, with D perhaps TRBD2 (5 bases). Germline CDR1 PRHDT, CDR2 FYEKMQ (reference sequence). This CDR3 has 14 amino acids. Trimming cost V 0 bases and J 5 bases, with 10 bases left between them. The CDR3 loop is CASSLGLEGETQYF. CDR3 DNA: TGTGCCAGCAGCTTAGGACTAGAGGGTGAGACCCAGTACTTC. The full variable domain, its missing parts supplied by reference TRBV13 and TRBJ2-5, is AAGVIQSPRHLIKEKRETATLKCYPIPRHDTVYWYQQGPGQDPQFLISFYEKMQSDKGSIPDRFSAQQFSDYHSELNMSSLELGDSALYFCASSLGLEGETQYFGPGTRLLVL.

This clonotype turned up a few times. The J gene is TRBJ2-1, the V gene TRBV11-2; no firm D call. The DNA matches TRBJ2-7 better at its end, which makes the J call doubtful. The germline CDR1 and CDR2 sequences are SGHAT and FQNNGV. This CDR3 is built from 12 residues. Here the CDR3 DNA reads TGTGCCAGCAGCTTAGTAGTCAGCGAGCAGTACTTC. Its protein is CASSLVVSEQYF.

The chain uses TRBV12-5 and TRBJ2-4; weak D call: TRBD2 (5 bases). The length of the CDR3 is 13 residues. V was pared by 2 bases and J by 8 bases, with 10 bases between. Germline assignment: CDR1 LGHNT and CDR2 FRNRAP. CDR3 residues: CASGLMLRDIQYF. CDR3 in DNA: TGTGCTAGTGGTTTGATGTTGCGGGACATTCAGTACTTC.

This clonotype was observed a handful of times. The chain is built from TRBV20-1 and TRBJ1-1; tentatively, D is TRBD1 (6 bases). Trimming took off 1 base at V and 1 base at J, with 13 bases between the two ends. The CDR3 covers 15 residues. In germline, CDR1 is DFQATT, CDR2 SNEGSKA (reference sequence). DNA for the CDR3: TGCAGTGCTAGAGGGGCGGGGGGACAGAACACTGAAGCTTTCTTT. It specifies CSARGAGGQNTEAFF.

This clonotype was counted only a few times. This chain joins TRBV9 and TRBJ2-1; 15 positions match TRBD2. The length of the CDR3 is 14 residues. J was trimmed by 10 bases and V by 5 bases; bases with no gene match: 4. Germline CDR1 and CDR2: SGDLS and YYNGEE. This CDR3 reads CASSGLAGGHEQFF. In DNA form, the CDR3 reads TGTGCCAGCAGTGGACTAGCGGGGGGGCACGAGCAGTTCTTC.

This clonotype was counted between two and nine times. The V and J genes are TRBV5-1 and TRBJ2-1, with a tentative D call TRBD1 (5 bases). The CDR3 consists of 14 residues. Germline CDR1 is SGHRS and CDR2 is YFSETQ. Trimming stripped 2 bases from V and 9 bases from J, with 15 bases between. The CDR3 reads CASSLRSRTREQFF. The CDR3 region has the DNA TGCGCCAGCAGCTTAAGGTCTAGGACACGTGAGCAGTTCTTC.

The rearrangement links TRBV7-2 to TRBJ2-4; a weak D match, TRBD2 (5 bases). This CDR3 spans 13 amino acids. Per germline, CDR1 SGHTA and CDR2 FQGNSA. Trimming removed 3 bases from V and 8 bases from J, with 11 bases in between. The CDR3, as DNA: TGTGCCAGCAGCTTCAAGGGAGAGGACATTCAGTACTTC. This codes for CASSFKGEDIQYF.

This clonotype was recorded at least ten times. This chain joins TRBV5-1 and TRBJ2-7; D is undetermined. The CDR3 sequence is 12 residues long. The germline V gene has CDR1 SGHRS and CDR2 YFSETQ. The ends were cut back, 0 bases at V and 3 bases at J, with 4 bases in the middle. In DNA, the CDR3 is TGCGCCAGCAGCTTGGGAAACTACGAGCAGTACTTC. Its protein product is CASSLGNYEQYF.

The CDR3 nucleotides are TGTGCCAGCAGCTCCGGAGGCATCGCCTACGAGCAGTACTTC. Its translation: CASSSGGIAYEQYF. This sequence joins TRBV7-9 and TRBJ2-7; D may be TRBD2 (5 bases). Germline V gene data show CDR1 as SEHNR and CDR2 as FQNEAQ (reference sequence). V was trimmed by 4 bases and J by 2 bases, leaving 12 bases between them. The CDR3 has 14 residues. The variable domain in full, with the rest retrieved from reference TRBV7-9 and TRBJ2-7, is DTGVSQNPRHKITKRGQNVTFRCDPISEHNRLYWYRQTLGQGPEFLTYFQNEAQLEKSRLLSDRFSAERPKGSFSTLEIQRTEQGDSAMYLCASSSGGIAYEQYFGPGTRLTVT.

The V gene is TRBV4-2, the J gene TRBJ1-1; tentative D call: TRBD1 (5 bases). The germline CDR1 and CDR2 sequences are LGHNA and YNFKEQ. Trimming shortened V by 4 bases and J by 0 bases, and 15 bases separated the two germline ends. CDR3 length: 16 amino acids. CDR3 sequence reads: CASSLGRGNMNTEAFF. CDR3 nucleotides: TGTGCCAGCAGCCTCGGTAGGGGAAACATGAACACTGAAGCTTTCTTT.